This passage covers 15 T cell receptor beta chains from one sample sequenced in a study of blood T cell repertoires in COVID-19. Repertoires were generated with immunoSEQ multiplex PCR, while TCRdb's copy carries only in-frame clones and drops some. The repertoire includes approximately 150,000 clones, roughly 88% of them detected once, and roughly 5% sits in the top ten. The sequenced sample was peripheral blood. All receptors come from a man in his late teens or twenties with COVID-19, enrolled during active disease.

The gene calls are TRBV14 and TRBJ1-5; unclear D gene. The CDR3 has 12 residues. Deletions cut 8 bases from V and 4 bases from J, with 9 bases between. Germline CDR1 and CDR2: SGHDN and FVKESK. The CDR3 bases are TGTGCCAGCGCCGAGGGTAATCAGCCCCAGCATTTT. Its protein is CASAEGNQPQHF. Full variable domain (rest looked up from reference TRBV14 and TRBJ1-5): EAGVTQFPSHSVIEKGQTVTLRCDPISGHDNLYWYRRVMGKEIKFLLHFVKESKQDESGMPNNRFLAERTGGTYSTLKVQPAELEDSGVYFCASAEGNQPQHFGDGTRLSIL.

The chain joins TRBV2 to TRBJ2-1; TRBD2 agrees at 9 bases. The CDR3 length is 15 residues. Per germline, CDR1 SNHLY and CDR2 FYNNEI. V lost 4 bases, J lost 10 bases, and 11 bases stayed unmatched. This CDR3 reads CASSGRLAAQGEQFF. The CDR3 DNA reads as TGTGCCAGCAGTGGGAGACTAGCGGCCCAAGGGGAGCAGTTCTTC.

The CDR3 DNA reads TGTGCCAGCAGCCTCCGGACAGGGTATACTCAGCCCCAGCATTTT. Protein: CASSLRTGYTQPQHF. V usage is TRBV7-2 and J usage is TRBJ1-5; the match to TRBD1 covers 8 bases. The junction had 9 bases not matched to a gene; V was cut back by 5 bases and J by 6 bases. Germline V lookup: CDR1 SGHTA, CDR2 FQGNSA. This CDR3 spans 15 amino acids.

The V and J genes are TRBV5-5 and TRBJ1-2; D ambiguous. The CDR3 is made up of 14 amino acids. CDR1 SGHKS and CDR2 YYEKEE come from the germline V gene (reference sequence). V lost 2 bases and J lost 3, with 11 bases in between. In DNA, the CDR3 is TGTGCCAGCAGCTTCCCTTCCGGGTACTATGGCTACACCTTC. It is translated as CASSFPSGYYGYTF.

This chain joins TRBV10-3 and TRBJ1-6; perhaps TRBD1 as D (6 bases). This CDR3 has 15 amino acids. From germline, CDR1 is ENHRY and CDR2 SYGVKD. V dropped 6 bases and J dropped 3 bases, with 12 bases sitting between them. The CDR3: CAISRQDHYNSPLHF. CDR3 in DNA: TGTGCCATCAGCCGACAGGACCACTATAATTCACCCCTCCACTTT.

The rearrangement uses TRBV4-3 and TRBJ2-1, with a tentative D call TRBD2 (6 bases). Trimming left V 1 base short and J 4 bases short, with 8 bases between. Germline assignment: CDR1 LGHNA and CDR2 YSLEER. The CDR3 is made up of 14 amino acids. CDR3 sequence reads: CASSQAGGYNEQFF. The CDR3, as DNA: TGCGCCAGCAGCCAAGCTGGGGGGTACAATGAGCAGTTCTTC.

Details on this clone: This specimen includes other DNA sequences encoding the same CDR3. V and J are TRBV19 and TRBJ2-1, with TRBD2 matching 13 bases. CDR1 and CDR2 from the germline V gene are LNHDA and SQIVND (reference sequence). With V trimmed by 9 bases and J by 6 bases, 2 bases remained unmatched. The CDR3 consists of 13 residues. Written as DNA, the CDR3 is TGTGCCAGCCGACTAGCGGGAGGCAATGAGCAGTTCTTC. Protein product: CASRLAGGNEQFF.

The chain employs TRBV11-2 and TRBJ2-1; TRBD2 matches at 16 bases. The germline V gene has CDR1 SGHAT and CDR2 FQNNGV. J lost 9 bases, V lost 5 bases, and 10 bases had no gene match. The CDR3 contains 17 residues. The CDR3 DNA sequence: TGTGCCAGCAGCCCAGGGACTAGCGGGAGGGGCCGTGGTGAGCAGTTCTTC. It specifies CASSPGTSGRGRGEQFF.

The chain combines TRBV11-2 with TRBJ2-1, with 10 bases fitting TRBD1. Per germline, CDR1 SGHAT and CDR2 FQNNGV. The CDR3 runs to 15 residues. V shed 1 base, J shed 9 bases, and the junction held 6 bases outside the gene matches. The CDR3: CASSLVIGQGGEQFF. The CDR3, as DNA: TGTGCCAGCAGCTTAGTTATAGGACAGGGGGGTGAGCAGTTCTTC.

The J gene is TRBJ1-2, the V gene TRBV28; D not resolved. In germline, CDR1 is MDHEN, CDR2 SYDVKM. V was shortened by 4 bases and J by 0 bases, with 6 bases between the two germline ends. The CDR3 runs to 13 residues. The CDR3 sequence: CASSYLANYGYTF. The CDR3 DNA is TGTGCCAGCAGTTATCTCGCTAACTATGGCTACACCTTC.

V and J are TRBV15 and TRBJ1-5; maybe TRBD1 (5 bases). The CDR3 is 15 amino acids. Trimming took 0 bases from V and 7 from J, leaving 13 bases between them. CDR1 is LNHNV and CDR2 is YYDKDF in the germline V gene (reference sequence). This CDR3 reads CATSRDRGRIQPQHF. CDR3 bases: TGTGCCACCAGCAGAGATCGGGGGAGGATCCAGCCCCAGCATTTT.

Worth noting for this clone: This specimen includes other DNA sequences encoding the same CDR3. The chain links TRBV7-2 to TRBJ1-2; D is unclear. There are 14 residues in the CDR3. Trimming took off 1 base at V and 2 bases at J, with 8 bases between the two ends. Germline lookup yields CDR1 SGHTA and CDR2 FQGNSA. In DNA form, the CDR3 reads TGTGCCAGCAGCTTAGTTACAGCCAACTATGGCTACACCTTC. It codes for CASSLVTANYGYTF.

The chain joins TRBV30 to TRBJ1-1, with D possibly being TRBD1 (6 bases). Germline V CDR1 and CDR2: GTSNPN, SVGIG (reference sequence). This CDR3 contains 13 residues. V lost 4 bases and J lost 0, with 9 bases in between. The CDR3 DNA follows: TGTGCCTGGACCAGGGGAATGAACACTGAAGCTTTCTTT. The encoded protein is CAWTRGMNTEAFF.

V usage is TRBV3-1 (or the pseudogene TRBV3-2) and J usage is TRBJ2-4; TRBD1 agrees at 7 bases. Losses at the gene ends were 1 base for V and 2 bases for J; bases not matched to a gene: 2. This CDR3 spans 15 amino acids. Germline V gene sequence: CDR1 LGHDT, CDR2 YNNKEL (reference sequence). CDR3 sequence: CASSQGQGSKNIQYF. As DNA, the CDR3 is TGTGCCAGCAGCCAAGGACAGGGATCCAAAAACATTCAGTACTTC.

Remarks on this clone: One end of the junction does not line up with germline, which may come from a read error. The rearrangement joins TRBV28 to TRBJ1-5, with TRBD1 matching over 7 bases. This CDR3 spans 15 amino acids. Germline loops: CDR1 MDHEN, CDR2 SYDVKM. CDR3 residues: CASSLGGGGKQPQHF. CDR3 coding DNA: TGTGCCAGCAGTTTAGGAGGAGGGGGCAAGCAGCCCCAGCATTTT.